This TCR beta chain was observed in a study of cytomegalovirus exposure and HLA in healthy donors. Findings and caveats of the study: As a later analysis showed, a missense DCLRE1C variant was linked to trimming of TCR beta V- and J-genes. Researchers reported from a later analysis that most CMV-associated TCR beta chains appeared HLA-restricted.

With 60 Vbeta and 13 Jbeta primers, the PCR was carried out. The assay was immunoSEQ multiplex PCR, and TCRdb's table has in-frame clones only and misses some. Among fewer than 200,000 clones listed, approximately 82% were seen once. Germline loops: CDR1 SNHLY, CDR2 FYNNEI. This CDR3 is 19 amino acids long. The ends were cut back, 3 bases at V and 4 bases at J, with 22 bases in the middle. About this clone: Its antigen is undetermined.

The origin of this receptor is a male donor in good health and CMV-seronegative. V is TRBV2 and J is TRBJ1-6; D might be TRBD1 (5 bases). Sequencing was done on a sample of PBMCs. CDR3 bases: TGTGCCAGCAGTGAGGTGGCCGGGGGGGGTTTGGGTTATAATTCACCCCTCCACTTT. Translated: CASSEVAGGGLGYNSPLHF. Full variable domain (rest looked up from reference TRBV2 and TRBJ1-6): EPEVTQTPSHQVTQMGQEVILRCVPISNHLYFYWYRQILGQKVEFLVSFYNNEISEKSEIFDDQFSVERPDGSNFTLKIRSTKLEDSAMYFCASSEVAGGGLGYNSPLHFGNGTRLTVT.